The clone carrying this TCR beta chain was counted between two and nine times. Its antigen is not identified. This sample is drawn from a study of blood T cells in healthy people across ages. The CDR3 extends over 15 amino acids. Germline V CDR1 and CDR2: SGHTA, FQGTGA. V was trimmed by 5 bases and J by 0 bases, leaving 14 bases between them. Study-wide points: Greater diversity and more naive CD4+ cells were seen in long-lived donors than in aged donors.

Alongside a J-beta primer mix, a sample-barcoded 5' primer served in a second PCR lasting roughly 6 to 11 cycles. CDR3-containing paired-end reads numbering at least 2.5 million came from each sample. TCRdb re-derived calls from the 5' RACE reads in MiXCR, one entry per CDR3 protein. The top ten clones hold 29% of a sample with approximately 290,000 distinct CDR3 sequences, 25% to 30% of them seen once. Russia was home to the donors, healthy Caucasian individuals aged roughly 6 to 95. The total RNA that was extracted per sample amounted to at least 5.5 micrograms. V usage is TRBV7-3 and J usage is TRBJ2-7, with D perhaps assigned TRBD1 or TRBD2 (5 bases each). The sequence was obtained from a woman in her 70s in good health. Material: blood. This CDR3 reads CASSLNGAVSYEQYF. The DNA of the CDR3 is TGTGCCAGCAGCCTTAACGGGGCCGTCTCCTACGAGCAGTACTTC.